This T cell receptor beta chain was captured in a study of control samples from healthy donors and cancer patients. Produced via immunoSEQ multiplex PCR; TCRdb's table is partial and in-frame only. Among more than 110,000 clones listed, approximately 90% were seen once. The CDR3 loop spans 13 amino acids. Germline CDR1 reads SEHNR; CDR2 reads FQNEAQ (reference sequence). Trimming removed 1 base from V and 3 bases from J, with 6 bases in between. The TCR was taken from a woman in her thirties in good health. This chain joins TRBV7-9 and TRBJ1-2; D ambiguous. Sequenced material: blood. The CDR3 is CASSLGSDYGYTF. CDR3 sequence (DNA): TGTGCCAGCAGCTTAGGGTCAGACTATGGCTACACCTTC.